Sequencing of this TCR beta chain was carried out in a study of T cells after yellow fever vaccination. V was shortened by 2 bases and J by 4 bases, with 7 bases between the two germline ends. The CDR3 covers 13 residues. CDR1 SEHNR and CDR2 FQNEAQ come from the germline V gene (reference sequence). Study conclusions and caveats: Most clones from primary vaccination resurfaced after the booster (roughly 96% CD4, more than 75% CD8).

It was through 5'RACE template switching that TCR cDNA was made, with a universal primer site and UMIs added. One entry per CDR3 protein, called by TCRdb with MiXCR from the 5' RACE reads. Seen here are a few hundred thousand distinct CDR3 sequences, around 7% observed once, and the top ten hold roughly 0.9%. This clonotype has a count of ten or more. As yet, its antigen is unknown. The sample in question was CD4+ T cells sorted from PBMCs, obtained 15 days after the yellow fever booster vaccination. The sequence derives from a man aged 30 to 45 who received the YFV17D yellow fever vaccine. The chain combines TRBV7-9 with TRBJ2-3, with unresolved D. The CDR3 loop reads CASSLPGPDTQYF. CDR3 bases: TGTGCCAGCAGCTTACCCGGGCCAGATACGCAGTATTTT.